This TCR beta chain was sequenced in a study of cytomegalovirus exposure and HLA in healthy donors. PCR used 60 Vbeta primers and 13 Jbeta primers. In the study's own analysis: As a later analysis found, there were 70 million to 100 million unique TCR beta chains, of which around 10 million were shared. Clones were sequenced by immunoSEQ multiplex PCR, and TCRdb holds only the in-frame ones, with some missing. That table is the source of V, J and clone size, and D and trimming were worked out from the DNA. The repertoire shows 150,000 to 250,000 clones; the top ten hold about 0.74%. Germline CDR1 is SGHTA and CDR2 is FQGNSA. Trimming removed 1 base from V and 13 bases from J; junction bases left unmatched: 7. The CDR3 spans 16 residues. Study-wide results and caveats: As was reported, the classifier diagnosed cytomegalovirus status with high specificity and sensitivity.

Remarks on this clone: The antigen is undetermined.

Specimen: PBMCs. The sequence was obtained from a boy between 10 and 17 years old in good health and CMV-seronegative. The chain couples TRBV7-2 to TRBJ2-1, with 16 nucleotides matching TRBD2. The CDR3 is CASSLVFGTSGGAQFF. The CDR3 DNA follows: TGTGCCAGCAGCTTAGTATTCGGGACTAGCGGGGGGGCACAGTTCTTC.